This T cell receptor beta chain was recorded in a study of blood T cell repertoires in COVID-19. This CDR3 has 17 residues. Between the trimmed V and J ends, which lost 1 base and 2 bases, there was a span of 16 bases. Germline CDR1 and CDR2: LGHNA and YNFKEQ. Sequencing used immunoSEQ multiplex PCR; TCRdb keeps in-frame clones, though not all of them. The repertoire holds about 120,000 clones, about 80% seen once, with 7.5% in the top ten. The gene calls are TRBV4-2 and TRBJ2-3, with D hard to call. The TCR was taken from a man in his 70s with active or convalescent COVID-19. What was sequenced was peripheral blood. The CDR3 region has the DNA TGTGCCAGCAGCCAAGGAGGTGGAGTGGCCTTCACAGATACGCAGTATTTT. Amino acids: CASSQGGGVAFTDTQYF.